The source of this T cell receptor (beta chain) is a study of blood T cell repertoires in COVID-19. Study as a whole: Italy, Spain and the United States were the sources of the convalescent and acute COVID-19 samples. In each case, the material was cDNA or gDNA derived from T cells, B-cell-depleted T cells, or PBMCs.

Trimming removed 7 bases at V and 3 bases at J, with 9 bases between. There are 12 residues in the CDR3. In germline, CDR1 is WSHSY, CDR2 SAAADI. As originally analysed: For nucleated cells, counts were estimated from reference gene primer amplification. Data came from immunoSEQ multiplex PCR; TCRdb stores just in-frame clones and leaves some out. That table supplies the V and J calls and clone size; D and trimming were determined from the DNA. The table includes approximately 97,000 clones, 81% detected once. The chain has TRBV10-2 and TRBJ1-2; the D gene is possibly TRBD1 (5 bases). Sequencing was done on a sample of peripheral blood. The receptor was derived from a man in his 60s with acute or convalescent COVID-19. CDR3 sequence reads: CASMGGYYGYTF. In DNA, the CDR3 is TGCGCCAGCATGGGGGGGTACTATGGCTACACCTTC.